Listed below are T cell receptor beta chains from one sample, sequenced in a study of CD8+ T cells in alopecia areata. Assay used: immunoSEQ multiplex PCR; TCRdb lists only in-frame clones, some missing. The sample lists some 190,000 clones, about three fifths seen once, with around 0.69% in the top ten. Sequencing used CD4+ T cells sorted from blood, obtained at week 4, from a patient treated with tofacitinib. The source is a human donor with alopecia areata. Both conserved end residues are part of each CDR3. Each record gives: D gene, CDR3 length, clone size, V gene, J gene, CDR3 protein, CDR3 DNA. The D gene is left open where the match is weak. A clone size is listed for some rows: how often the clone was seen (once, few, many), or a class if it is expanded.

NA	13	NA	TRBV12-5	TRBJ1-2	CASGLWGSYGYTF	TGTGCTAGTGGTTTGTGGGGGAGCTATGGCTACACCTTC
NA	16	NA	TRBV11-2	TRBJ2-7	CASSYRTAQGIYEQYF	TGTGCCAGCAGCTATAGAACGGCTCAGGGAATATACGAGCAGTACTTC
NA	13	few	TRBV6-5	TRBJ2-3	CASSLDWTDTQYF	TGTGCCAGCAGTTTAGATTGGACAGATACGCAGTATTTT
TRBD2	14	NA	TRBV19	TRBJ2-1	CASMSGGRYNEQFF	TGTGCCAGTATGAGCGGGGGGAGGTACAATGAGCAGTTCTTC
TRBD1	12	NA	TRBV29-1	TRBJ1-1	CSVQQGMAEAFF	TGCAGCGTTCAACAGGGGATGGCTGAAGCTTTCTTT
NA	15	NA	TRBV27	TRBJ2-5	CASREMDGARGTQYF	TGTGCCAGCAGGGAGATGGATGGAGCGCGGGGGACCCAGTACTTC
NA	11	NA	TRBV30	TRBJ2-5	CAVGLAETQYF	TGTGCCGTGGGCCTCGCGGAGACCCAGTACTTC
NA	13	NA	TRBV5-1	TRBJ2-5	CASKISSQETQYF	TGCGCCAGCAAGATAAGTAGCCAAGAGACCCAGTACTTC
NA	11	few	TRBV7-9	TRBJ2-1	CASSTPYEQFF	TGTGCCAGCAGCACCCCCTATGAGCAGTTCTTC
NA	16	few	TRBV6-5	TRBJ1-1	CASSYSGPTMNTEAFF	TGTGCCAGCAGTTACTCGGGGCCTACAATGAACACTGAAGCTTTCTTT
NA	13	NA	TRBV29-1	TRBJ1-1	CSVTPGTIPEAFF	TGCAGCGTTACGCCCGGGACTATACCTGAAGCTTTCTTT
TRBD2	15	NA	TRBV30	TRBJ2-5	CACTPSGIYQETQYF	TGTGCCTGTACCCCCAGCGGGATTTACCAAGAGACCCAGTACTTC
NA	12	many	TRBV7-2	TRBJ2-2	CASSRTGAELFF	TGTGCCAGCAGCCGGACCGGCGCGGAGCTGTTTTTT
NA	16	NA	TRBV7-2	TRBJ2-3	CASSFQGSPGWSTQYF	TGTGCCAGCAGCTTCCAGGGTTCTCCGGGATGGTCTACGCAGTATTTT
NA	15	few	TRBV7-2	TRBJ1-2	CASSLGRGPNYGYTF	TGTGCCAGCAGCTTAGGGAGAGGGCCTAACTATGGCTACACCTTC
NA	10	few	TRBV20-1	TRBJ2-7	CSAESTDQYF	TGCAGTGCGGAGTCTACGGACCAGTACTTC
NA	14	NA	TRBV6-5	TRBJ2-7	CASKVRQGPQQQYF	TGTGCCAGCAAAGTCCGGCAGGGCCCCCAGCAGCAGTACTTC
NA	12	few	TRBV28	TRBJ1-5	CASRAGNQPQHF	TGTGCCAGCAGGGCAGGGAATCAGCCCCAGCATTTT
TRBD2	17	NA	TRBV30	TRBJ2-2	CAWSPRQREQNTGELFF	TGTGCCTGGAGCCCCCGTCAGCGGGAGCAAAACACCGGGGAGCTGTTTTTT
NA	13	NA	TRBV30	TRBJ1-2	CAWSADRSYGYTF	TGTGCCTGGAGTGCGGACAGAAGCTATGGCTACACCTTC
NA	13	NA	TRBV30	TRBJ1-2	CAWIPDSGYGYTF	TGTGCCTGGATTCCCGACTCGGGCTATGGCTACACCTTC
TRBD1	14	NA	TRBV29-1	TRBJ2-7	CSVIPRQGPYEQYF	TGCAGCGTTATCCCCAGACAGGGCCCCTACGAGCAGTACTTC
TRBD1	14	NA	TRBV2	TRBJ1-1	CASSSTQGYTEAFF	TGTGCCAGCAGTTCCACACAGGGGTACACTGAAGCTTTCTTT
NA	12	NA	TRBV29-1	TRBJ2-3	CSVSGLRDTQYF	TGCAGCGTTTCTGGGTTGCGGGATACGCAGTATTTT
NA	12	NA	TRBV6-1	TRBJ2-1	CASSGLRDEQFF	TGTGCCAGCAGCGGCCTTAGGGATGAGCAGTTCTTC
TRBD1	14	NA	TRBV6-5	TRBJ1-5	CASRDRAGNQPQHF	TGTGCCAGCAGGGACAGGGCGGGCAATCAGCCCCAGCATTTT